This entry is about one T cell receptor (beta chain). Its antigen is unidentified. The junction departs from the called germline gene at one end, perhaps through a read error. This CDR3 is 13 amino acids long. Germline V lookup: CDR1 SQVTM, CDR2 ANQGSEA. This specimen comes from a study of cytomegalovirus exposure and HLA in healthy donors. The PCR was carried out with 60 Vbeta primers and 13 Jbeta primers. Produced via immunoSEQ multiplex PCR; TCRdb's table is partial and in-frame only. This table holds around 120,000 clones, roughly three quarters found once. Overall study findings and caveats: In a later analysis, TCR beta V- and J-gene trimming was associated with a missense DCLRE1C variant.

Sequencing was carried out using PBMCs. The chain is built from TRBV29-1 and TRBJ1-2, with a possible D match to TRBD1 (5 bases). This clonotype was obtained from a man in his forties in good health and CMV-seropositive. The CDR3 loop reads CNVEVDSNYGYTF. CDR3 coding DNA: TGCAACGTTGAAGTAGACAGTAACTATGGCTACACCTTC.